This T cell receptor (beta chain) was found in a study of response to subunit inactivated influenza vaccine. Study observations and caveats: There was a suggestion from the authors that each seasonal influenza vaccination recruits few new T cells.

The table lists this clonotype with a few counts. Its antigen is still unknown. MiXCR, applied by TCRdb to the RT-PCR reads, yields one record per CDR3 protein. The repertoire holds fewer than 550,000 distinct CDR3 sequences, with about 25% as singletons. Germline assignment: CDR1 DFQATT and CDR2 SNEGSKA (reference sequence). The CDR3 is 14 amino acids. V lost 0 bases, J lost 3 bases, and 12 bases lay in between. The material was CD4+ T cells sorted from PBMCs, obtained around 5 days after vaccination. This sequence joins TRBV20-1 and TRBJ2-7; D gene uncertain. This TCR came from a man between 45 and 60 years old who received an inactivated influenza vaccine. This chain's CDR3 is CSARDQARVYEQYF. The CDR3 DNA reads TGCAGTGCTAGAGATCAGGCCAGAGTCTACGAGCAGTACTTC.